This TCR beta chain comes out of a study of blood T cell repertoires in COVID-19. In the study overall: T cells, B-cell-depleted T cells, or PBMCs provided the cDNA or gDNA that served as material.

The CDR3 sequence is 15 residues long. Looked up from germline, CDR1 is MNHNY and CDR2 is SVGAGI (reference sequence). J was trimmed by 5 bases and V by 5 bases; bases with no gene match: 9. Original handling: How many nucleated cells were present was estimated from reference gene primer amplification. Sequencing used immunoSEQ multiplex PCR; TCRdb keeps in-frame clones, though not all of them. V and J calls and clone size come straight from that table; D and trimming were deduced from the DNA. Found here are 25,000 to 35,000 clones, around four fifths of them singletons; the top ten hold 35%. The sequence came from an elderly man with acute or convalescent COVID-19. Material for sequencing was peripheral blood. The chain joins TRBV6-6 to TRBJ2-5; 9 nucleotides agree with TRBD2. CDR3 DNA sequence: TGTGCCAGCAGTACCCTGGGCGGGGGGGCGGAGACCCAGTACTTC. It yields the protein CASSTLGGGAETQYF.